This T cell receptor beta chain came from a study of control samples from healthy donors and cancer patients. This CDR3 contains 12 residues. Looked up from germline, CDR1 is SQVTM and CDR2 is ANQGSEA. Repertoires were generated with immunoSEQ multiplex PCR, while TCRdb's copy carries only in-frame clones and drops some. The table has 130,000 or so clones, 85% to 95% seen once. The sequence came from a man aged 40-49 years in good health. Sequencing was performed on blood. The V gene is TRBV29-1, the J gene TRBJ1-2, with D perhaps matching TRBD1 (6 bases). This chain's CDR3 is CTATGSNYGYTF. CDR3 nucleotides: TGCACTGCTACAGGGTCTAACTATGGCTACACCTTC.